The T cell receptor beta chain under discussion was sequenced for a study of blood T cell repertoires in COVID-19. Background on the study: Spain, Italy and the United States supplied samples that represented acute and convalescent COVID-19. In each case, the material was cDNA or gDNA derived from T cells, B-cell-depleted T cells, or PBMCs.

This clone was detected a few times. Germline values: CDR1 SEHNR, CDR2 FQNEAQ (reference sequence). Trimming stripped 5 bases from V and 6 bases from J, with 14 bases between. The CDR3 is 14 residues long. Clones were read by immunoSEQ multiplex PCR, and TCRdb kept only the in-frame ones, dropping some. The table lists 35,000 to 50,000 clones, roughly 73% of them singletons. The receptor's source is a man older than 75 with acute or convalescent COVID-19. The rearrangement links TRBV7-9 to TRBJ1-3; perhaps TRBD1 as D (5 bases). Sequences were obtained from peripheral blood. CDR3 coding DNA: TGTGCCAGCAGCGTCTCCGGAGGGGAAAACACCATATATTTT. It specifies CASSVSGGENTIYF. Based on the CDR3 plus reference TRBV7-9 and TRBJ1-3, the full variable domain is DTGVSQNPRHKITKRGQNVTFRCDPISEHNRLYWYRQTLGQGPEFLTYFQNEAQLEKSRLLSDRFSAERPKGSFSTLEIQRTEQGDSAMYLCASSVSGGENTIYFGEGSWLTVV.